This entry features one TCR beta chain sequence. The antigen is unknown. TCRdb's table, derived via immunoSEQ multiplex PCR, lists solely in-frame clones and lacks some. The repertoire has about 82,000 clones, approximately 93% of them found once; the top ten carry 0.55% to 0.75%. The data derive from a study of cytomegalovirus exposure and HLA in healthy donors. Trimming removed 3 bases from V and 4 bases from J; junction bases left unmatched: 5. Germline CDR1 reads LGHNA; CDR2 reads YSLEER. CDR3 length: 17 residues. Findings and limits, study-wide: In vitro work confirmed that a few CMV-associated chains recognize CMV antigens. Subsequent analysis revealed that first-cohort TCR clusters tended to co-occur in the 120 or so validation repertoires. Among TCR sequences, most were rare, though some public TCRs appeared in many donors. There were about 160 TCR beta chains listed as cytomegalovirus-associated.

The TCR sequence derives from a man younger than 35 in good health and CMV-seronegative. Sequenced sample: PBMCs. This chain links TRBV4-3 with TRBJ2-2; 13 nucleotides agree with TRBD2. CDR3 amino acids: CASSQTLAGGLTGELFF. CDR3 bases: TGCGCCAGCAGCCAGACACTAGCGGGAGGGCTCACCGGGGAGCTGTTTTTT.